This TCR beta chain was sequenced for a study of blood T cells in healthy people across ages (dated by TCRdb to between 2014 and 2017). The study in broad terms: In model experiments, template switching captured about one uniquely barcoded TCR beta cDNA molecule for every two T cells. To avoid experimental bias, donors of different ages were distributed randomly across sequencing lanes. Using the same blood draw, the study looked at two additional independent replicas of 1 million unique cDNA reads for two donors, one aged 18 to 29 and the other aged 80 or older. Age-related changes in TCR beta repertoire diversity were measured in the study by deep sequencing normalized with unique cDNA molecular identifiers. Four age groups were formed from the donors: young (average about 16 years), middle-aged (just under 40), aged (approximately 60) and long-lived (about 80). The paper's findings and limits, for the study overall: Observed TCR beta diversity per million T cells fell roughly linearly with age, and a significant reduction was already apparent by age about 43. Since profiling was done on bulk unsorted PBMCs, naive and antigen-experienced compartments could not be conclusively compared. Compared with the aged group, the long-lived group had more naive CD4+ T cells, fewer expanded clones and increased TCR diversity, suggesting age selection. A strong correlation was found between observed TCR beta diversity and the percentage of naive T cells measured by flow cytometry. Donor CMV infection status was unknown, potentially confounding age-related changes in expanded clonotypes. Total diversity estimates from one million sequenced T cells were considered lower bounds and underestimates.

The approximately 39 donors, aged 6 to 90 years, were systemically healthy Caucasian individuals from Russia. Each donor gave approximately 9.4 milliliters of peripheral blood, drawn into EDTA-treated Vacutainer tubes. PBMCs were isolated by Ficoll-Paque density-gradient centrifugation, with at least 6.5 million obtained per sample. Trizol reagent was used to extract total RNA from PBMCs, with at least 6 micrograms per sample. Naive CD45RAhigh/CD27high T cell percentages were measured by flow cytometry on a PBMC aliquot from every donor. This clonotype was seen only a few times. Its antigen is still unknown. Base qualities were left out, and no much larger clone turns up one base away. Measured from the cysteine to the phenylalanine, the CDR3 is 15 residues long. The read is trimmed to its CDR3 DNA, 45 bases read in frame from base 1. Trimming removed 2 bases from V and 8 bases from J; the gene matches leave 8 bases unexplained. According to the germline V gene, CDR1 reads MNHEY and CDR2 reads SVGAGI.

The protocol used for the library was 5' RACE. Instrument used: Illumina HiSeq 2500. The second PCR ran for about 6 to 11 cycles and used a J-beta primer mix along with a sample-barcoded 5' primer. A template-switch 5' adaptor carrying 12 random nucleotides introduced a unique molecular identifier onto each TCR beta cDNA molecule. At least 2.5 million CDR3-containing paired-end reads were obtained from each sample. First-strand cDNA synthesis was performed from all RNA using the Mint cDNA synthesis kit, with priming by a TRBC-specific oligonucleotide. Following uracil-DNA glycosylase treatment, all cDNA underwent a first 18-cycle PCR with the universal primers M1SS and BC2_uni_R. Concerning the study's data processing: Each sample was normalized by randomly selecting 1 million high-quality reads, each carrying a distinct molecular identifier. Instead of being binned into consensus sequences, reads with shared molecular identifiers were discarded. MiTCR, run with a Q25 quality threshold and the strictest error-elimination algorithm, handled CDR3 identification, clonotype clustering and error correction. A nonparametric unseen species model using Euler transformation provided a lower-bound estimate of total TCR beta diversity. TCRdb reprocessed the public reads (quality trimming at Q25 with fastp, clone calling with MiXCR) and kept in-frame beta chains. One record per CDR3 amino acid sequence lists the most common genes and DNA. Clone size and V and J calls follow TCRdb, not the original study. The sample yields 1.5 million to 2 million distinct CDR3 sequences; approximately 30% were counted once. The ten top clones hold more than 6% of the sample.

The receptor comes from a woman in her 30s in good health. The sequence is built from TRBV6-5 and TRBJ2-1, and 8 bases in between align with TRBD1. Sequencing was performed on blood. The CDR3 in this case is CASSYNVQGADEQFF. In nucleotides, the sequence is TGTGCCAGCAGTTACAATGTCCAGGGGGCCGATGAGCAGTTCTTC.